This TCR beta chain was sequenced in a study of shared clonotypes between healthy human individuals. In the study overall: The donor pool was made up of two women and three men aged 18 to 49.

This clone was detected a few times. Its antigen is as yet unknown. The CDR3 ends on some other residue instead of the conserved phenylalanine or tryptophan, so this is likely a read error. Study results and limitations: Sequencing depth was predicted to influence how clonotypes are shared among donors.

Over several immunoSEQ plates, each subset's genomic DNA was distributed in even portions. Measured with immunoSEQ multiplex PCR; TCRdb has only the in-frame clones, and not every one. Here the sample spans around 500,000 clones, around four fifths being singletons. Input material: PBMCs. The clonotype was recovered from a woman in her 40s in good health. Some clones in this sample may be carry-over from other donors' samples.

The CDR3 is CSVVTASDEQYS. The CDR3 DNA sequence: TGCAGCGTTGTCACCGCCAGCGACGAGCAGTACTCC. This chain links TRBV29-1 with TRBJ2-7; D ambiguous. V dropped 4 bases and J dropped 5 bases, with 12 bases sitting between them. This CDR3 is 12 amino acids long. CDR1 and CDR2 from the germline V gene are SQVTM and ANQGSEA.